This T cell receptor (beta chain) emerged from a study of CD8 T cells in ankylosing spondylitis. Regarding the study as a whole: The authors reported significant enrichment of disease-linked clones in matched ankylosing spondylitis synovial fluid. Peripheral blood held disease-linked clones only at relatively low frequency, and these were CD8+. Seemingly distinctive of ankylosing spondylitis blood was a TCR beta motif formed by eight highly homologous variants. Prior work had noted some motif variants in reactive arthritis blood and synovial fluid.

This clonotype appeared a single time. Its antigen is not known. Germline CDR1 reads MNHEY; CDR2 reads SMNVEV (reference sequence). CDR3 size: 18 residues. With V trimmed by 2 bases and J by 5 bases, 11 bases remained unmatched. Construction of TCR beta libraries was performed using quantitative 5'-RACE with molecular barcodes. TCRdb used MiXCR to reprocess the 5' RACE reads, holding one entry per CDR3 protein. The table has under 850,000 distinct CDR3 sequences, around a fifth seen once. The chain joins TRBV27 to TRBJ2-1; the match to TRBD2 covers 11 bases. The receptor comes from a male donor with ankylosing spondylitis. Sequences were obtained from blood, either unsorted or a sorted T cell fraction (not recorded which). The CDR3 coding sequence is TGTGCCAGCAGTTTAGATGGTAGCGGGAGGGCCCGGGACAATGAGCAGTTCTTC. Translated, it gives CASSLDGSGRARDNEQFF.